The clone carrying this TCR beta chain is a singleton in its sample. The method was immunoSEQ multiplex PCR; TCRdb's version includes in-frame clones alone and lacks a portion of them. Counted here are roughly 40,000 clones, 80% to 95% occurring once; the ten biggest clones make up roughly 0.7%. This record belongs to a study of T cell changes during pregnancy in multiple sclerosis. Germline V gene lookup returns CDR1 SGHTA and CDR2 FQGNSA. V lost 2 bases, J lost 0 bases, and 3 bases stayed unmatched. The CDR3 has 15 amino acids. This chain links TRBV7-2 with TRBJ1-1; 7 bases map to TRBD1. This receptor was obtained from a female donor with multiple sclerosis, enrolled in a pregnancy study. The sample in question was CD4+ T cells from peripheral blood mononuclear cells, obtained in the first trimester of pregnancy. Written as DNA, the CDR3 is TGTGCCAGCAGCTTATCGGGACAGATGAACACTGAAGCTTTCTTT. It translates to CASSLSGQMNTEAFF.